The 16 T cell receptor beta chains given below trace back to one sample, sequenced in a study of T cell responses to AZD1222 COVID-19 vaccine. Clones were read by immunoSEQ multiplex PCR, and TCRdb kept only the in-frame ones, dropping some. The repertoire holds some 100,000 clones, with roughly 89% as singletons. Sample: peripheral blood, taken on day 0 of AZD1222 vaccination. The receptors shown here come from an adult in good health.

The CDR3 DNA reads as TGCGCCAGCAGCTTGGCCCCGACTAGCGAAGAGACCCAGTACTTC. It codes for CASSLAPTSEETQYF. The genes are TRBV5-1 and TRBJ2-5; 8 nucleotides align to TRBD2. The V gene's germline CDR1 is SGHRS and CDR2 YFSETQ. The CDR3 runs 15 residues. V was pared by 0 bases and J by 3 bases, with 4 bases of the junction left unmatched.

The chain carries TRBV6-5 and TRBJ2-4, with 8 bases fitting TRBD1. Losses at the gene ends were 4 bases for V and 0 bases for J; bases not matched to a gene: 5. Germline V gene data show CDR1 as MNHEY and CDR2 as SVGAGI. The CDR3 contains 16 residues. CDR3 region: CASSSGTGSAKNIQYF. The CDR3 bases are TGTGCCAGCAGTTCCGGGACAGGCTCAGCCAAAAACATTCAGTACTTC.

The gene calls are TRBV5-5 and TRBJ2-5, with D unresolved. Trimming took 4 bases from V and 4 from J, leaving 14 bases between them. Germline loops: CDR1 SGHKS, CDR2 YYEKEE (reference sequence). The CDR3 is 14 amino acids. The CDR3, as DNA: TGTGCCAGCAGCCCGGAGAACATTCTAGAGACCCAGTACTTC. It specifies CASSPENILETQYF.

The genes are TRBV28 and TRBJ1-4; 7 bases are shared with TRBD1. Germline CDR1 reads MDHEN; CDR2 reads SYDVKM. The V gene end was trimmed by 4 bases and the J gene end by 7 bases; junction bases not matched to a gene: 12. The CDR3 sequence is 16 residues long. CDR3 amino acids: CASSSRDSFLAEKLFF. The CDR3 DNA is TGTGCCAGCAGTTCCCGGGACAGCTTTTTAGCTGAAAAACTGTTTTTT.

The CDR3 reads CATYRGRNQPQHF. CDR3 nucleotide sequence: TGTGCCACTTACAGGGGACGGAATCAGCCCCAGCATTTT. The J gene is TRBJ1-5, the V gene TRBV28, with 7 bases matching TRBD1. Trimming removed 10 bases from V and 4 bases from J; junction bases left unmatched: 7. The germline V gene has CDR1 MDHEN and CDR2 SYDVKM. The CDR3 spans 13 residues.

This rearrangement joins TRBV13 to TRBJ1-4, with TRBD1 matching over 7 bases. J gave up 1 base and V 1 base, and 12 bases lay outside the gene matches. This CDR3 is built from 19 residues. CDR1 is PRHDT, CDR2 FYEKMQ, per germline (reference sequence). The CDR3 sequence: CASSLEVKGATGTNEKLFF. DNA of the CDR3: TGTGCCAGCAGCTTAGAGGTTAAGGGGGCGACGGGAACTAATGAAAAACTGTTTTTT.

The V gene is TRBV5-1, the J gene TRBJ1-1; D is uncertain. The CDR3 extends over 12 amino acids. Trimming took 0 bases from V and 4 from J, leaving 4 bases between them. Germline CDR1 reads SGHRS; CDR2 reads YFSETQ. The CDR3: CASSLDGTEAFF. The DNA for the CDR3 is TGCGCCAGCAGCTTGGACGGCACTGAAGCTTTCTTT.

V is TRBV11-1 and J is TRBJ2-7; the match to TRBD2 covers 7 bases. CDR1 is SGHAT and CDR2 is FQDESV in the germline V gene (reference sequence). V lost 5 bases, J lost 4 bases, and 8 bases stayed unmatched. The CDR3 totals 14 residues. The CDR3 sequence is CASSLGTGGYEQYF. The CDR3 coding sequence is TGTGCCAGCAGCCTCGGGACGGGGGGTTACGAGCAGTACTTC.

This chain connects TRBV2 to TRBJ1-5, with 7 bases identical to TRBD1. Trimming cost V 7 bases and J 4 bases; bases outside gene matches: 4. The CDR3 has 13 amino acids. Germline-derived CDR1 and CDR2 are SNHLY and FYNNEI. This CDR3 is CASTQGFNQPQHF. The CDR3 DNA reads as TGTGCCAGCACACAGGGGTTTAATCAGCCCCAGCATTTT.

The DNA of the CDR3 is TGTGCCAGCAGCTGGTGGACAGGCTCGGGAACTGAAGCTTTCTTT. Translating gives CASSWWTGSGTEAFF. This sequence joins TRBV5-5 and TRBJ1-1, with 7 bases matching TRBD1. Germline CDR1 SGHKS, CDR2 YYEKEE (reference sequence). The CDR3 spans 15 residues. V dropped 3 bases and J dropped 5; count of bases not matched to a gene: 10.

This sequence joins TRBV2 and TRBJ1-1, with TRBD1 as a possible D gene (5 bases). Germline-derived CDR1 and CDR2 are SNHLY and FYNNEI. V lost 8 bases and J lost 1, with 23 bases in between. The CDR3 totals 17 residues. The CDR3 DNA follows: TGTGCCAGCGTACGAAATTCTTTGGGACGGAGGAACACTGAAGCTTTCTTT. Protein sequence: CASVRNSLGRRNTEAFF.

The rearrangement uses TRBV7-9 and TRBJ1-1; D call uncertain. V was shortened by 3 bases and J by 1 base, with 12 bases between the two germline ends. The CDR3 extends over 15 amino acids. Germline V gene sequence: CDR1 SEHNR, CDR2 FQNEAQ (reference sequence). CDR3 coding DNA: TGTGCCAGCAGCTTTTTAGGGCAGAGGAACACTGAAGCTTTCTTT. This gives the protein CASSFLGQRNTEAFF.

The rearrangement uses TRBV7-9 and TRBJ1-2; no firm D call. This CDR3 spans 13 amino acids. Per the germline V gene, CDR1 is SEHNR and CDR2 is FQNEAQ (reference sequence). The V and J ends lost 1 base and 4 bases respectively, with 7 bases between them. The DNA of the CDR3 is TGTGCCAGCAGCTTAGGGAGAGTCTATGGCTACACCTTC. Translating gives CASSLGRVYGYTF.

The rearrangement links TRBV9 to TRBJ2-3, with 15 positions matching TRBD2. CDR3 length: 20 residues. Germline CDR1 and CDR2: SGDLS and YYNGEE. Trimming at V came to 3 bases and at J to 0 bases, leaving 11 bases not matched to a gene. CDR3 in amino acids: CASSAPRTSGGGRSTDTQYF. The DNA of the CDR3 is TGTGCCAGCAGCGCCCCCCGGACTAGCGGGGGGGGAAGGAGCACAGATACGCAGTATTTT.

CDR3 sequence reads: CASSPLPGQGDGYTF. Here the CDR3 DNA reads TGTGCCAGCTCACCCCTTCCGGGACAGGGGGATGGCTACACCTTC. This rearrangement joins TRBV18 to TRBJ1-2; 11 bases are a match to TRBD1. Per germline, CDR1 KGHSH and CDR2 LQKENI. The CDR3 sequence is 15 residues long. V dropped 3 bases and J dropped 6; count of bases not matched to a gene: 6.

J is TRBJ1-1 and V is TRBV29-1; D gene unclear. Germline V gene data show CDR1 as SQVTM and CDR2 as ANQGSEA. This CDR3 has 14 amino acids. Trimming removed 2 bases from V and 4 bases from J, with 14 bases in between. CDR3 sequence reads: CSVERQRDTTEAFF. In nucleotides, the CDR3 is TGCAGCGTTGAAAGGCAACGAGACACCACTGAAGCTTTCTTT.